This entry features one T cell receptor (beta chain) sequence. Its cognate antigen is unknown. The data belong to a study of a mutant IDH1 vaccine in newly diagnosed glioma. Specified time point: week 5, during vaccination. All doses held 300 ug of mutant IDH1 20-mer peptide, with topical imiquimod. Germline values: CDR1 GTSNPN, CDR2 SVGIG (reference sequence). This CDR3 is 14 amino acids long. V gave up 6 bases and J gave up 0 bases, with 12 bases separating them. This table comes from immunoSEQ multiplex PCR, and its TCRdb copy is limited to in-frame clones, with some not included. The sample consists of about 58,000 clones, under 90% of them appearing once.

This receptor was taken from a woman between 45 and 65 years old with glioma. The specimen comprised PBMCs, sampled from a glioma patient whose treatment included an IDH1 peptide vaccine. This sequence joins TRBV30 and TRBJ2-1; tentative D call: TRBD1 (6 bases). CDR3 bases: TGTGCCTGTGGGACAACGAGCTCCTACAATGAGCAGTTCTTC. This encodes CACGTTSSYNEQFF.